In its sample, the clone carrying this T cell receptor (beta chain) was seen many times. Its antigen is currently unknown. The sample belongs to a study of T cell repertoires in cytomegalovirus infection. Looking at the study overall: Matching HLA type, along with CMV infection, was indicated by public TCR beta signatures.

Study conclusions and caveats: Identification of carriers of CMV plus the relevant HLA was performed using cumulative public TCR beta family frequency. The study found HLA-C-restricted CMV-specific TCR beta clonotypes dominating the ex vivo response.

MiXCR, applied by TCRdb to the reads, yields one record per CDR3 protein. This sample has around 450,000 distinct CDR3 sequences, with about 11% found just once. This CDR3 contains 15 residues. V shed 5 bases and J shed 1 base, with 14 bases lying between them. V usage is TRBV12-3 or TRBV12-4 and J usage is TRBJ1-1; a weak D match, TRBD1 (5 bases). This sequence originates from a human donor in good health (CMV status not recorded). Some clones in this sample may be carry-over from other donors' samples. The specimen sequenced was PBMCs. DNA for the CDR3: TGTGCCAGCAGTCCCTGGGGGGTGGGGAACACTGAAGCTTTCTTT. Protein product: CASSPWGVGNTEAFF.